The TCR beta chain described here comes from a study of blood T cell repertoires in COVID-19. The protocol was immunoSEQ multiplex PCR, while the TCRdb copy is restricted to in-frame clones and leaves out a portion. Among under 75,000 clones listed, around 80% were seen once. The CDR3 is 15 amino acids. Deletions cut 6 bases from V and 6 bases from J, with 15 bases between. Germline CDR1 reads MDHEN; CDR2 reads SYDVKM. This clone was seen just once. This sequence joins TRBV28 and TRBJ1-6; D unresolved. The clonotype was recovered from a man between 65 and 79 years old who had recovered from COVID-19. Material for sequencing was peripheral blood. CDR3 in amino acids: CASRIDWVTNSPLHF. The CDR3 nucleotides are TGTGCCAGCAGAATTGACTGGGTTACTAATTCACCCCTCCACTTT.